This TCR beta chain was identified in a study of identical twins listed by TCRdb under 2016. With regard to the full study: TCR alpha and beta repertoires from monozygotic twins, unrelated adults of various ages and cord blood were deep-sequenced to test whether fetal clonotypes persist. Replicate twin experiments were performed at different times using different library preparation protocols to rule out contamination. Overall results and qualifications from the work: Because the same donors could not be followed over many years, the conclusions relied on cross-sectional statistical analysis. Out-of-frame TCR alpha sharing in monozygotic twins was systematically underestimated by recombination models, whereas sharing between unrelated individuals was in agreement with the recombination models. Invariant T cells such as MAIT and iNKT could partly confound zero-insertion analyses, although diverse VJ usage argued against such confounding for most clonotypes. Fewer insertions were carried by abundant cord blood beta clonotypes; a weaker similar trend was observed in young adult naive repertoires, while no such trend was observed in memory repertoires. Out-of-frame TCR alpha sequences shared between twins showed an excess of low generation-probability sequences compared with coincidental sharing between unrelated individuals. Excess twin sharing in beta out-of-frame sequences was weaker because fewer shared sequences lowered the signal-to-noise ratio.

The CDR3 region is 15 residues in length, termini included. The kept DNA is CDR3 alone, 45 bases in frame from the first base. V is reduced by 6 bases and J by 2 bases, leaving a spacing of 17 bases between them. The germline V gene provides CDR1 SGHTA and CDR2 FQGTGA. Receptor amplification or capture employed 5' RACE. Sequencing was carried out with an Illumina HiSeq 2000. A universal primer binding site was introduced by template switching, and a unique molecular identifier was present in the final cDNA, enabling accurate counting of TCR cDNA molecules. Specific primers in the conserved constant-segment region were used to synthesize first-strand cDNA for TCR alpha and beta chains. To control for contamination, each cDNA library was double barcoded with a SMART-Mk sample barcode plus Illumina barcodes. TruSeq adapter sequences and Illumina sample barcodes were added in two successive PCR steps. TCR alpha and beta cDNA libraries were sequenced on the Illumina HiSeq platform with custom primers. The authors' pipeline ran thus. MiGEC was used to process raw reads and extract unique molecular identifiers, and MiXCR was used to find CDR3 positions. Recombination models were inferred per individual with the repgenHMM and IGoR tools using an EM algorithm. The tcR package in R was used for shared clonotype analysis, with sharing normalized by the product of cloneset sizes. To study raw recombination free of thymic and clonal selection effects, out-of-frame nonproductive sequences were analyzed. TCRdb trimmed the raw reads at Q25, called clones with MiXCR and kept productive beta chains. Duplicate CDR3 protein sequences are folded into a single record with the most common DNA and genes. Here the V and J calls rest on TCRdb's processing, not on the authors' analysis. In this sample the table shows 460,000 or so distinct CDR3 sequences, approximately 14% of which occur a single time. The ten largest clones add up to roughly 0.56% of the sample.

Every donor in the study was a healthy Caucasian. The twin cohort comprised three pairs of female monozygotic twins, all aged about 18 to 29 years. CD4+ and CD8+ T cell populations were isolated with positive isolation kits from Invitrogen. On this clonotype itself: This receptor's antigen is unknown. No conserved phenylalanine or tryptophan is present at the end of the CDR3, so a read error is the likely explanation.

The sample was also reused in another study, on yellow fever vaccine responses in identical twins. Drawing on the second study: According to the authors, the vaccine-induced T cell response in identical twins seemed to be partly convergent and partly specific to each individual. The study precisely tracked vaccine-responding T cell clones in identical twins.

The sample was CD4+ T cells sorted from blood. The receptor's source is a woman in her late teens or twenties in good health. This chain joins TRBV7-3 to TRBJ2-7, with TRBD1 perhaps the D gene, on 6 matching bases. Read as DNA, the sequence is TGTGCCAGCAGTCCAATGGGGGCAGGGGCCTACGAGCAGTACCTC. It specifies CASSPMGAGAYEQYL.